These 8 T cell receptor beta chains were sequenced from one sample in a study of blood T cell repertoires in COVID-19. Sequencing was performed with immunoSEQ multiplex PCR; in TCRdb, only in-frame clones are kept and a portion is missing. The sample yields about 230,000 clones, around 78% seen once. Sequencing input: peripheral blood. The source is a woman in her seventies with active or convalescent COVID-19.

The gene calls are TRBV11-1 and TRBJ2-1; no clear D gene. V gave up 0 bases and J gave up 5 bases, with 14 bases separating them. This CDR3 spans 16 amino acids. The germline gives CDR1 SGHAT, CDR2 FQDESV (reference sequence). The CDR3, as DNA: TGTGCCAGCAGCTTAGCCGCCCGTGGCTTTAACAATGAGCAGTTCTTC. This sequence encodes CASSLAARGFNNEQFF.

The chain uses TRBV6-4 and TRBJ2-3, with D perhaps matching TRBD2 (6 bases). This CDR3 contains 14 residues. In germline, CDR1 is MRHNA, CDR2 SNTAGT. V was shortened by 2 bases and J by 4 bases, with 10 bases between the two germline ends. CDR3 nucleotide sequence: TGTGCCAGCAGTGACGTTTGGGGGGCAGATACGCAGTATTTT. Protein product: CASSDVWGADTQYF.

The gene calls are TRBV6-4 and TRBJ1-2; D is unresolved. The V and J ends lost 5 bases and 0 bases respectively, with 10 bases between them. The germline V gene encodes CDR1 MRHNA and CDR2 SNTAGT. The CDR3 loop spans 14 amino acids. The CDR3 loop reads CASSPGSANYGYTF. The CDR3 coding sequence is TGTGCCAGCAGTCCCGGGTCTGCTAACTATGGCTACACCTTC.

The chain has TRBV3-1 (or the pseudogene TRBV3-2) and TRBJ1-2; TRBD1 matches at 8 bases. The CDR3 length is 13 residues. Germline V lookup: CDR1 LGHDT, CDR2 YNNKEL (reference sequence). V shed 0 bases and J 6 bases; nucleotides not matched to a gene: 0. CDR3 in DNA: TGTGCCAGCAGCCAAGACAGGGGGCATGGCTACACCTTC. Its translation is CASSQDRGHGYTF.

The V gene is TRBV5-6, the J gene TRBJ1-2, with D possibly matching TRBD1 (5 bases). Germline V lookup: CDR1 SGHDT, CDR2 YYEEEE. V was cut by 2 bases and J by 5 bases, with 16 bases left in between. The CDR3 length is 15 residues. CDR3 protein: CASSLGRGSTYGYTF. The CDR3 nucleotides read TGTGCCAGCAGCTTAGGGAGGGGCAGTACTTATGGCTACACCTTC. The full variable domain, completed using reference TRBV5-6 and TRBJ1-2, is DAGVTQSPTHLIKTRGQQVTLRCSPKSGHDTVSWYQQALGQGPQFIFQYYEEEERQRGNFPDRFSGHQFPNYSSELNVNALLLGDSALYLCASSLGRGSTYGYTFGSGTRLTVV.

The J gene is TRBJ2-2, the V gene TRBV5-1; D may be TRBD1 (6 bases). The V gene's germline CDR1 is SGHRS and CDR2 YFSETQ. V was shortened by 4 bases and J by 0 bases, with 10 bases between the two germline ends. This CDR3 spans 15 amino acids. CDR3 protein: CASSLDSPNTGELFF. The CDR3 region has the DNA TGCGCCAGCAGCCTGGACAGTCCGAACACCGGGGAGCTGTTTTTT.

The chain links TRBV10-3 to TRBJ2-7; TRBD1 might be the D (5 bases). Between the trimmed V and J ends, which lost 5 bases and 2 bases, there was a span of 13 bases. This CDR3 is built from 14 residues. Germline V gene data show CDR1 as ENHRY and CDR2 as SYGVKD. The DNA for the CDR3 is TGTGCCATCAGTAACAGGAACCCCCCCTACGAGCAGTACTTC. It is translated as CAISNRNPPYEQYF.

The chain combines TRBV5-1 with TRBJ1-5; 11 bases match TRBD1. From germline, CDR1 is SGHRS and CDR2 YFSETQ. The CDR3 is 16 amino acids. Trimming removed 3 bases from V and 1 base from J; junction bases left unmatched: 3. CDR3 residues: CASSSGTGGSNQPQHF. CDR3 coding DNA: TGCGCCAGCAGCTCGGGGACAGGGGGAAGCAATCAGCCCCAGCATTTT.